This section outlines one TCR beta chain sequence together with its context. The data originate from a study of T cell responses to AZD1222 COVID-19 vaccine. The CDR3 is made up of 16 amino acids. V was shortened by 4 bases and J by 0 bases, with 13 bases between the two germline ends. The germline gives CDR1 LGHNT, CDR2 FRNRAP. The method was immunoSEQ multiplex PCR; TCRdb's version includes in-frame clones alone and lacks a portion of them. The sample has roughly 67,000 clones, 70% to 90% seen once. This TCR came from an adult who received the AZD1222 COVID-19 vaccine. The V gene is TRBV12-5, the J gene TRBJ2-1; no clear D. The input for sequencing was peripheral blood, taken 28 days after the second AZD1222 dose. CDR3 nucleotides: TGTGCTAGTGGTTCAGAGCGTCCTAGCTCCTACAATGAGCAGTTCTTC. Residues: CASGSERPSSYNEQFF. The full variable domain, with the rest looked up from reference TRBV12-5 and TRBJ2-1, is DARVTQTPRHKVTEMGQEVTMRCQPILGHNTVFWYRQTMMQGLELLAYFRNRAPLDDSGMPKDRFSAEMPDATLATLKIQPSEPRDSAVYFCASGSERPSSYNEQFFGPGTRLTVL.